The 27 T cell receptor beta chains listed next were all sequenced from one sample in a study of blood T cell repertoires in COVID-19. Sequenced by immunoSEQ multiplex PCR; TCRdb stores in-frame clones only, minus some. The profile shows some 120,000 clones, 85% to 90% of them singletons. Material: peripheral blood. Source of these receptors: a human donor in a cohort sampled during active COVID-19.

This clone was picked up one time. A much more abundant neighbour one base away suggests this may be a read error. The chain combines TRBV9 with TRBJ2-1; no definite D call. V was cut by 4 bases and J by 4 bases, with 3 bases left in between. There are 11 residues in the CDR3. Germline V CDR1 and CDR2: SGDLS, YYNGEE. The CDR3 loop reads CASSLYNEQFF. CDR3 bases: TGTGCCAGCAGCCTATACAATGAGCAGTTCTTC.

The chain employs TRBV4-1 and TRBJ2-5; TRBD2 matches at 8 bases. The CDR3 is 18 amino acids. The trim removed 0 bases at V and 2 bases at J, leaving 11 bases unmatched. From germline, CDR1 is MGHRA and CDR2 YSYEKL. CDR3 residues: CASSQEGGGRGVQETQYF. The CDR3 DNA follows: TGCGCCAGCAGCCAAGAGGGCGGGGGGAGAGGGGTGCAAGAGACCCAGTACTTC.

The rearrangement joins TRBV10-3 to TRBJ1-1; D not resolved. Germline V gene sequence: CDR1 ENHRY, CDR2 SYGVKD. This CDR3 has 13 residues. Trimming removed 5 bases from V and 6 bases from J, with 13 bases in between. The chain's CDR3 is CAISPLGGPEAFF. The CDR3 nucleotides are TGTGCCATCAGTCCCCTAGGAGGGCCTGAAGCTTTCTTT.

DNA of the CDR3: TGTGCCAGCAGCCGAGACGACAGTAGGCTCTACGAGCAGTACTTC. Protein sequence: CASSRDDSRLYEQYF. This chain links TRBV4-2 with TRBJ2-7, with D possibly TRBD1 on 5 matching bases. V was cut by 4 bases and J by 3 bases, with 16 bases left in between. The CDR3 extends over 15 amino acids. CDR1 is LGHNA and CDR2 is YNFKEQ in the germline V gene.

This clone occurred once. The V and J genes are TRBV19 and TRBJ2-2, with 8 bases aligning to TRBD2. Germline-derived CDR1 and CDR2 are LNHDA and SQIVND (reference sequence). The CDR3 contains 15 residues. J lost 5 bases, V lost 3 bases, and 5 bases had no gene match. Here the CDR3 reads CASSIFGGGTGELFF. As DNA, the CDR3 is TGTGCCAGTAGTATCTTCGGCGGGGGGACCGGGGAGCTGTTTTTT. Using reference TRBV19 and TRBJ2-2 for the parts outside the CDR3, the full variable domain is DGGITQSPKYLFRKEGQNVTLSCEQNLNHDAMYWYRQDPGQGLRLIYYSQIVNDFQKGDIAEGYSVSREKKESFPLTVTSAQKNPTAFYLCASSIFGGGTGELFFGEGSRLTVL.

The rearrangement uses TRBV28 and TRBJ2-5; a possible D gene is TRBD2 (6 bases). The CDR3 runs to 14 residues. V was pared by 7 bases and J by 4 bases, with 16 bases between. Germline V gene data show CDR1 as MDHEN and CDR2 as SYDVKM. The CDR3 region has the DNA TGTGCCAGCACCCCCGGGGGTGGTGTAGAGACCCAGTACTTC. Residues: CASTPGGGVETQYF. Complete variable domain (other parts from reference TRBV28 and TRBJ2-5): DVKVTQSSRYLVKRTGEKVFLECVQDMDHENMFWYRQDPGLGLRLIYFSYDVKMKEKGDIPEGYSVSREKKERFSLILESASTNQTSMYLCASTPGGGVETQYFGPGTRLLVL.

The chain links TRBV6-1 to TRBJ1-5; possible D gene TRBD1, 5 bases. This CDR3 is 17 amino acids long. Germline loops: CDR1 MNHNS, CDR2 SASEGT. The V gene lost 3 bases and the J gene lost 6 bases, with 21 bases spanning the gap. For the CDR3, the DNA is TGTGCCAGCAGTGATCCTAGACAGCCACTCAAGACTCAGCCCCAGCATTTT. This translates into CASSDPRQPLKTQPQHF.

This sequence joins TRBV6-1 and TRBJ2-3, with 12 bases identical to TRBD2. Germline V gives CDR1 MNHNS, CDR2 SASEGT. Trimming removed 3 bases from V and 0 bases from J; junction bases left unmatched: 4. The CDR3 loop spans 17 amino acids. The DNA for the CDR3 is TGTGCCAGCAGTGATGGACTAGCGGGACTAAGCACAGATACGCAGTATTTT. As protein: CASSDGLAGLSTDTQYF.

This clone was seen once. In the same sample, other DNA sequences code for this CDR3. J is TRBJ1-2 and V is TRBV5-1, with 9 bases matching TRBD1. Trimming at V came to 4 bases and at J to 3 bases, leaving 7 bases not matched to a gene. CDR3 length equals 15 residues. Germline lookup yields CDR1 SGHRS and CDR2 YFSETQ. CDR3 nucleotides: TGCGCCAGCAGCCCGGACAGGGGATTCGACTATGGCTACACCTTC. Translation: CASSPDRGFDYGYTF.

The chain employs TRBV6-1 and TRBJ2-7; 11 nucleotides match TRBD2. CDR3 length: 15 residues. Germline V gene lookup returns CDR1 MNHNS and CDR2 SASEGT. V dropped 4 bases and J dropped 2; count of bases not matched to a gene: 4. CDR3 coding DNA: TGTGCCAGCAGTGTAGCGGGAGGGGAAACCTACGAGCAGTACTTC. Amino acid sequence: CASSVAGGETYEQYF.

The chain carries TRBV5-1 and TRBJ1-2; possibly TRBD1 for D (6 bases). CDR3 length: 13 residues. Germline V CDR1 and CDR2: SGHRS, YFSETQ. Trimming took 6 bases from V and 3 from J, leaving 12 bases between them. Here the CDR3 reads CASISGVDYGYTF. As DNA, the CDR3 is TGCGCCAGCATCTCAGGGGTAGACTATGGCTACACCTTC.

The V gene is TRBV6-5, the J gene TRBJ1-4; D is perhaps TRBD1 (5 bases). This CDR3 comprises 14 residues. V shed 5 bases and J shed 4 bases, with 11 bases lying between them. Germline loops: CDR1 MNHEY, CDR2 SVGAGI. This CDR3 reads CASSLDRVNEKLFF. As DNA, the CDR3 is TGTGCCAGCAGTCTTGACAGAGTTAATGAAAAACTGTTTTTT.

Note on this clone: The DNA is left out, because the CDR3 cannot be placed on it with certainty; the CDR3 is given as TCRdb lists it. This CDR3 is CASSEELQIGTGSSGQPQHF. This sequence joins TRBV6-1 and TRBJ1-5; the table's D gene call, TRBD1, was not cross checked with the DNA. The CDR3 is 20 residues long, counting both termini. The V gene's germline CDR1 is MNHNS and CDR2 SASEGT.

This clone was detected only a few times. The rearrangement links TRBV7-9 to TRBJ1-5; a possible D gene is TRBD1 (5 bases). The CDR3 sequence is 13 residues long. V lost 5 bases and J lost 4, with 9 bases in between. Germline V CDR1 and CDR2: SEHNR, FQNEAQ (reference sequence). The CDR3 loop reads CASSKEGNQPQHF. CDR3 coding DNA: TGTGCCAGCAGCAAGGAGGGGAATCAGCCCCAGCATTTT.

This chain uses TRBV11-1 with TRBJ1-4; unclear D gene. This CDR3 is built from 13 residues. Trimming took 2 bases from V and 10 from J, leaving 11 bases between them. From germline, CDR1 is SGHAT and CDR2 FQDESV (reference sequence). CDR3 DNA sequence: TGTGCCAGCAGCTTATTACGGGAAGCAAAACTGTTTTTT. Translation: CASSLLREAKLFF.

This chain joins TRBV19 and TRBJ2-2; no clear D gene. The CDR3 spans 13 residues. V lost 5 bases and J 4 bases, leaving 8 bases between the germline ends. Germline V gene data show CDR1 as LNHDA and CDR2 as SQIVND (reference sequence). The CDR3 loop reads CASSPRRTGELFF. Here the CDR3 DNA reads TGTGCCAGTAGTCCTAGACGCACCGGGGAGCTGTTTTTT. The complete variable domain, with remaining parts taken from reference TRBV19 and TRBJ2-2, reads DGGITQSPKYLFRKEGQNVTLSCEQNLNHDAMYWYRQDPGQGLRLIYYSQIVNDFQKGDIAEGYSVSREKKESFPLTVTSAQKNPTAFYLCASSPRRTGELFFGEGSRLTVL.

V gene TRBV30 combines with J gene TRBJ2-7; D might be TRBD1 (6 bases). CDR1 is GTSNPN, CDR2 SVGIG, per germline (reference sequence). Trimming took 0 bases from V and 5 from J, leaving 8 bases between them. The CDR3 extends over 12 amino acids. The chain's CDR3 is CAWSVGGNEQYF. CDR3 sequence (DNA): TGTGCCTGGAGTGTAGGGGGTAACGAGCAGTACTTC.

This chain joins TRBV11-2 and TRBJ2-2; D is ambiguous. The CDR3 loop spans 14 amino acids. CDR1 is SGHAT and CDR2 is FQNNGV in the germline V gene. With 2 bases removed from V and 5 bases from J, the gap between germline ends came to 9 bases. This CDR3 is CASSLPPLTGELFF. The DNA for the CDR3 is TGTGCCAGCAGCTTACCCCCCCTTACCGGGGAGCTGTTTTTT.

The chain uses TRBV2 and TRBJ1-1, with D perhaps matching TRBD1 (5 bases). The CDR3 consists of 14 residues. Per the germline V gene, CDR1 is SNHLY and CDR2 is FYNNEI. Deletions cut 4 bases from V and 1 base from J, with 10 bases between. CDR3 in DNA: TGTGCCAGCAGTGGGTTACAGGCGAACACTGAAGCTTTCTTT. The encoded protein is CASSGLQANTEAFF.

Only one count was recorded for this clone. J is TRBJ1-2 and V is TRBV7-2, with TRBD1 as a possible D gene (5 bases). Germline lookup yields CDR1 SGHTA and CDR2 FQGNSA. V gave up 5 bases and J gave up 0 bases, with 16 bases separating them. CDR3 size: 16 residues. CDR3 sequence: CASSPRRGKTNYGYTF. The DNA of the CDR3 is TGTGCCAGCAGCCCGCGGCGGGGGAAGACTAACTATGGCTACACCTTC.

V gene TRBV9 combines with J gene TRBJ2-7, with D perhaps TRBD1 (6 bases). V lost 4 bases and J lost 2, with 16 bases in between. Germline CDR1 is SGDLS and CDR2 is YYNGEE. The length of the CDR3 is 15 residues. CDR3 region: CASSPWRQGPYEQYF. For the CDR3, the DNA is TGTGCCAGCAGCCCCTGGCGCCAGGGGCCCTACGAGCAGTACTTC.

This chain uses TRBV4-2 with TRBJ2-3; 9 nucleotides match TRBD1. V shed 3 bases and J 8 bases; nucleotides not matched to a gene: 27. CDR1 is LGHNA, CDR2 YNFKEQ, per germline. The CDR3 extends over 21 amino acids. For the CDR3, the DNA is TGTGCCAGCAGCCACCAGGCGGACAGGGGTTTGGGTAGCGGAGCAGGGGCTACGCAGTATTTT. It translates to CASSHQADRGLGSGAGATQYF.

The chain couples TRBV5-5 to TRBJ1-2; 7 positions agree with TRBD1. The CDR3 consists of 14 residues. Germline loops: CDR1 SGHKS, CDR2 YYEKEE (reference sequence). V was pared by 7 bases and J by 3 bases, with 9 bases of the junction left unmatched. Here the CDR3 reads CASARRGRDYGYTF. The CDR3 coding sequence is TGTGCCAGCGCCCGTAGGGGGCGCGACTATGGCTACACCTTC.

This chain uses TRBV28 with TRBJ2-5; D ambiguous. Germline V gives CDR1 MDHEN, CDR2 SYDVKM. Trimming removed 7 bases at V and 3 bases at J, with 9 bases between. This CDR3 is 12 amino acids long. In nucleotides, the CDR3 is TGTGCCAGCAAGGAAAGCGAAGAGACCCAGTACTTC. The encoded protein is CASKESEETQYF.

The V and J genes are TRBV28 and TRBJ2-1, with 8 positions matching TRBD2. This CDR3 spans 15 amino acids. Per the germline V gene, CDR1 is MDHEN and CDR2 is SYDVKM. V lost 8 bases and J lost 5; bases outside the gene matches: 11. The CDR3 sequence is CASHNFAGGHNEQFF. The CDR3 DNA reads TGTGCCAGCCATAACTTTGCGGGAGGCCACAATGAGCAGTTCTTC.

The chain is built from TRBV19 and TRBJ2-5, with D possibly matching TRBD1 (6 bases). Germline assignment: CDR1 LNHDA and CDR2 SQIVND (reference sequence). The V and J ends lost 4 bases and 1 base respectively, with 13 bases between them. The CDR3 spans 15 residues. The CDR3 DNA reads TGTGCCAGTAGTAGAAGACAGGCGTCCCAAGAGACCCAGTACTTC. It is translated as CASSRRQASQETQYF.

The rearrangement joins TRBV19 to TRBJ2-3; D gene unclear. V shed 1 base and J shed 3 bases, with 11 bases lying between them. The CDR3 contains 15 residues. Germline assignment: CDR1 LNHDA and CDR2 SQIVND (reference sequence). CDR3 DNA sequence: TGTGCCAGTAGTATAGGAGCTAGAAGGACAGATACGCAGTATTTT. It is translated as CASSIGARRTDTQYF.